A selection of T cell receptor beta chains follows, all from one sample in a study of beta chain features in type 1 diabetes. Generated by immunoSEQ multiplex PCR, the TCRdb table keeps only in-frame clones and is missing some. Here the sample spans about 470,000 clones, about 32% being singletons. Sequenced input: naive CD4+ T cells from blood. These TCRs come from a man younger than 35 in good health. The CDR3 runs from the conserved cysteine through the conserved F or W. Fields, in order: D gene, J gene, clone size, V gene, CDR3 protein, CDR3 DNA. D genes are given only for firm matches. Expanded clones are given a class, and other clones once, few, many or no size at all.

d_gene: TRBD2; j_gene: TRBJ2-1; abundance: once; v_gene: TRBV9; CDR3aa: CASSGDLAGGYYNEQFF; CDR3nt: TGTGCCAGCAGCGGCGACCTAGCGGGAGGATATTACAATGAGCAGTTCTTC
d_gene: -; j_gene: TRBJ2-7; abundance: -; v_gene: TRBV9; CDR3aa: CASSVSYGEQYF; CDR3nt: TGTGCCAGCAGCGTATCTTACGGCGAGCAGTACTTC
d_gene: TRBD2; j_gene: TRBJ2-5; abundance: -; v_gene: TRBV4-3; CDR3aa: CASSQYRTSGHSGAETQYF; CDR3nt: TGCGCCAGCAGCCAATATCGGACTAGCGGGCATAGCGGGGCAGAGACCCAGTACTTC
d_gene: -; j_gene: TRBJ2-3; abundance: -; v_gene: TRBV18; CDR3aa: CATSLFTDTQYF; CDR3nt: TGTGCCACCTCCCTATTCACAGATACGCAGTATTTT
d_gene: TRBD1; j_gene: TRBJ1-2; abundance: few; v_gene: TRBV9; CDR3aa: CATGQGYGYTF; CDR3nt: TGTGCCACCGGACAGGGGTATGGCTACACCTTC
d_gene: -; j_gene: TRBJ1-2; abundance: -; v_gene: TRBV30; CDR3aa: CAWSVVRDGNYGYTF; CDR3nt: TGTGCCTGGAGTGTAGTTAGGGACGGGAACTATGGCTACACCTTC
d_gene: -; j_gene: TRBJ1-1; abundance: -; v_gene: TRBV6-1; CDR3aa: CASSPWTARAFF; CDR3nt: TGTGCCAGCAGTCCCTGGACAGCCCGAGCTTTCTTT
d_gene: -; j_gene: TRBJ2-7; abundance: few; v_gene: TRBV4-3; CDR3aa: CASSYSRGEQYF; CDR3nt: TGCGCCAGCAGCTACTCAAGGGGCGAGCAGTACTTC
d_gene: TRBD2; j_gene: TRBJ2-2; abundance: few; v_gene: TRBV4-2; CDR3aa: CASRSAGGDTGELFF; CDR3nt: TGTGCCAGCCGCAGCGCGGGAGGCGACACCGGGGAGCTGTTTTTT
d_gene: -; j_gene: TRBJ1-2; abundance: -; v_gene: TRBV30; CDR3aa: CAWSVLRRGGGYTF; CDR3nt: TGTGCCTGGAGTGTGTTACGGCGAGGGGGTGGCTACACCTTC
d_gene: -; j_gene: TRBJ2-2; abundance: few; v_gene: TRBV7-2; CDR3aa: CASSLSRQGKTGELFF; CDR3nt: TGTGCCAGCAGCTTAAGTCGGCAGGGGAAGACCGGGGAGCTGTTTTTT
d_gene: -; j_gene: TRBJ2-2; abundance: -; v_gene: TRBV7-2; CDR3aa: CASSFHNPNTGELFF; CDR3nt: TGTGCCAGCAGCTTTCACAATCCTAACACCGGGGAGCTGTTTTTT
d_gene: -; j_gene: TRBJ2-4; abundance: few; v_gene: TRBV7-9; CDR3aa: CASSLGTDLKAKNIQYF; CDR3nt: TGTGCCAGCAGCTTAGGGACGGACCTAAAAGCCAAAAACATTCAGTACTTC
d_gene: TRBD2; j_gene: TRBJ2-1; abundance: -; v_gene: TRBV29-1; CDR3aa: CSVGLANSYNEQFF; CDR3nt: TGCAGCGTTGGACTAGCTAACTCCTACAATGAGCAGTTCTTC
d_gene: -; j_gene: TRBJ1-4; abundance: few; v_gene: TRBV7-9; CDR3aa: CASSIDRTTNEKLFF; CDR3nt: TGTGCCAGCAGTATCGACAGGACAACTAATGAAAAACTGTTTTTT
d_gene: TRBD2; j_gene: TRBJ2-1; abundance: -; v_gene: TRBV18; CDR3aa: CASSQGLPSGSYNEQFF; CDR3nt: TGTGCCAGCTCACAAGGGCTACCTAGCGGGAGCTACAATGAGCAGTTCTTC